The next 23 T cell receptor beta chains were all read from a single sample in a study of cytomegalovirus exposure and HLA in healthy donors. A multiplex PCR was run with 60 Vbeta primers and 13 Jbeta primers. Repertoires were generated with immunoSEQ multiplex PCR, while TCRdb's copy carries only in-frame clones and drops some. In the table there are 150,000 to 180,000 clones, about 76% of which are singletons. The sequencing sample was made of PBMCs. These receptors all stem from a man aged 25-40 years in good health and CMV-seropositive.

This chain links TRBV29-1 with TRBJ2-3, with 8 nucleotides matching TRBD1. This CDR3 contains 15 residues. Germline lookup yields CDR1 SQVTM and CDR2 ANQGSEA. The V segment lost 7 bases and the J segment 2 bases; nucleotides outside the gene matches: 11. The CDR3 loop reads CSDSRGRAVTDTQYF. CDR3 DNA sequence: TGCAGCGATAGCAGGGGGCGGGCCGTCACAGATACGCAGTATTTT.

This rearrangement joins TRBV5-4 to TRBJ1-4, with 12 bases identical to TRBD1. The CDR3 is 15 amino acids. Germline CDR1 reads SGHNT; CDR2 reads YYREEE (reference sequence). Trimming cost V 3 bases and J 4 bases; bases outside gene matches: 1. The CDR3: CASSWDRGHNEKLFF. The CDR3 bases are TGTGCCAGCAGCTGGGACAGGGGGCATAATGAAAAACTGTTTTTT.

The chain employs TRBV6-1 and TRBJ2-5, with 11 nucleotides matching TRBD1. Losses at the gene ends were 7 bases for V and 5 bases for J; bases not matched to a gene: 6. Germline V gene sequence: CDR1 MNHNS, CDR2 SASEGT. CDR3 size: 14 residues. CDR3 region: CASNLDRGLETQYF. The CDR3 bases are TGTGCCAGCAATCTGGACAGGGGGCTTGAGACCCAGTACTTC.

The chain recombines TRBV6-4 with TRBJ2-1, with 9 bases identical to TRBD2. The trim removed 1 base at V and 6 bases at J, leaving 4 bases unmatched. The CDR3 totals 15 residues. Germline CDR1 reads MRHNA; CDR2 reads SNTAGT. The CDR3 bases are TGTGCCAGCAGTGACTTAGCGGGGGCCCGCAATGAGCAGTTCTTC. As protein: CASSDLAGARNEQFF.

V is TRBV28 and J is TRBJ1-2; a weak D match, TRBD1 (6 bases). From germline, CDR1 is MDHEN and CDR2 SYDVKM. Trimming stripped 6 bases from V and 5 bases from J, with 10 bases between. This CDR3 has 12 residues. The CDR3 coding sequence is TGTGCCAGCAGCCCGGGACAATATGGCTACACCTTC. Translation: CASSPGQYGYTF.

The chain is built from TRBV5-1 and TRBJ2-7; D is unresolved. V was trimmed by 0 bases and J by 5 bases, leaving 6 bases between them. Germline assignment: CDR1 SGHRS and CDR2 YFSETQ. This CDR3 comprises 12 residues. Here the CDR3 DNA reads TGCGCCAGCAGCTTGGGGCAGGACGAGCAGTACTTC. It specifies CASSLGQDEQYF.

This clone was seen only once. The chain links TRBV7-9 to TRBJ1-1; D gene uncertain. This CDR3 region has 14 residues. Trimming pared 4 bases from V and 1 base from J, leaving 10 bases between. Germline assignment: CDR1 SEHNR and CDR2 FQNEAQ (reference sequence). DNA for the CDR3: TGTGCCAGCAGCTACAGAGATCAGAACACTGAAGCTTTCTTT. This gives the protein CASSYRDQNTEAFF.

The chain is built from TRBV27 and TRBJ1-6; 8 nucleotides line up with TRBD1. CDR1 MNHEY and CDR2 SMNVEV come from the germline V gene (reference sequence). V gave up 2 bases and J gave up 6 bases; unmatched junction bases: 15. The CDR3 length is 19 residues. Here the CDR3 DNA reads TGTGCCAGCAGTTTAGGAAGGACAGGGAGGGGAAATTTTAATTCACCCCTCCACTTT. This gives the protein CASSLGRTGRGNFNSPLHF.

V gene TRBV5-1 combines with J gene TRBJ2-2, with TRBD2 matching over 7 bases. With V trimmed by 3 bases and J by 0 bases, 2 bases remained unmatched. The CDR3 consists of 15 residues. Per the germline V gene, CDR1 is SGHRS and CDR2 is YFSETQ. The CDR3 reads CASSWSGANTGELFF. The DNA of the CDR3 is TGCGCCAGCAGCTGGAGCGGGGCGAACACCGGGGAGCTGTTTTTT.

V is TRBV5-4 and J is TRBJ2-7; the D gene is possibly TRBD2 (6 bases). CDR3 length: 17 residues. V lost 4 bases and J lost 0, with 20 bases in between. Germline values: CDR1 SGHNT, CDR2 YYREEE (reference sequence). CDR3 region: CASSVSWGVSRSYEQYF. Here the CDR3 DNA reads TGTGCCAGCAGCGTGAGTTGGGGGGTTAGCCGCTCCTACGAGCAGTACTTC.

V is TRBV6-5 and J is TRBJ2-7; 9 nucleotides align to TRBD1. This CDR3 is 13 amino acids long. The germline V gene has CDR1 MNHEY and CDR2 SVGAGI. V lost 6 bases and J lost 8; bases outside the gene matches: 8. The CDR3 here is CASSGDRVGQQYF. The DNA of the CDR3 is TGTGCCAGCAGCGGGGACAGGGTAGGTCAGCAGTACTTC.

The chain employs TRBV6-5 and TRBJ1-2, with TRBD1 matching 9 bases. Trimming removed 5 bases from V and 8 bases from J; junction bases left unmatched: 12. CDR1 MNHEY and CDR2 SVGAGI come from the germline V gene. The CDR3 is made up of 15 amino acids. This chain's CDR3 is CASSADRGQKGGYTF. The CDR3 DNA follows: TGTGCCAGCAGTGCGGACAGGGGCCAAAAAGGCGGCTACACCTTC.

The V and J genes are TRBV7-2 and TRBJ1-3; no reliable D call. V lost 2 bases, J lost 7 bases, and 9 bases lay in between. Germline assignment: CDR1 SGHTA and CDR2 FQGNSA. The CDR3 runs to 13 residues. CDR3 sequence reads: CASSLPSDNTIYF. In DNA form, the CDR3 reads TGTGCCAGCAGCTTACCATCAGATAACACCATATATTTT.

For this clone: Other nucleotide sequences in the sample specify the same CDR3. The V call is TRBV6-6, the J call TRBJ1-3, with 7 bases that match TRBD1. V lost 0 bases, J lost 1 base, and 3 bases stayed unmatched. The CDR3 spans 16 residues. CDR1 and CDR2 from the germline V gene are MNHNY and SVGAGI (reference sequence). The CDR3 protein is CASSYSTGTSGNTIYF. The CDR3 bases are TGTGCCAGCAGTTACTCGACAGGGACATCTGGAAACACCATATATTTT.

The chain links TRBV4-1 to TRBJ2-1; TRBD2 might be the D (6 bases). This CDR3 spans 11 amino acids. Trimming left V 1 base short and J 15 bases short, with 10 bases between. The germline CDR1 and CDR2 sequences are MGHRA and YSYEKL. The CDR3 loop is CASSQGGVRFF. In DNA form, the CDR3 reads TGCGCCAGCAGCCAAGGGGGGGTACGGTTCTTC.

In this sample, this clone turned up a few times. This chain links TRBV11-2 with TRBJ1-1; D gene uncertain. From germline, CDR1 is SGHAT and CDR2 FQNNGV. The CDR3 consists of 14 residues. V lost 5 bases and J lost 5, with 15 bases in between. CDR3 region: CASSLKGGGTEAFF. The CDR3 coding sequence is TGTGCCAGCAGCCTGAAGGGAGGTGGAACTGAAGCTTTCTTT.

This clone was observed many times. The rearrangement joins TRBV11-2 to TRBJ2-1, with 10 bases lining up with TRBD2. Germline assignment: CDR1 SGHAT and CDR2 FQNNGV. The CDR3 sequence is 15 residues long. V lost 5 bases and J lost 8; bases outside the gene matches: 9. This chain's CDR3 is CASSPRTSGTYEQFF. DNA for the CDR3: TGTGCCAGCAGCCCTCGGACTAGCGGTACATATGAGCAGTTCTTC.

The chain is built from TRBV28 and TRBJ1-1; D unresolved. CDR3 length: 15 residues. The V gene lost 5 bases and the J gene lost 1 base, with 14 bases spanning the gap. Germline assignment: CDR1 MDHEN and CDR2 SYDVKM. In DNA, the CDR3 is TGTGCCAGCAGTGATCCTGCAGCGACGAACACTGAAGCTTTCTTT. Translation gives CASSDPAATNTEAFF. The full variable domain, with the rest looked up from reference TRBV28 and TRBJ1-1, is DVKVTQSSRYLVKRTGEKVFLECVQDMDHENMFWYRQDPGLGLRLIYFSYDVKMKEKGDIPEGYSVSREKKERFSLILESASTNQTSMYLCASSDPAATNTEAFFGQGTRLTVV.

The chain carries TRBV9 and TRBJ1-5; 9 nucleotides align to TRBD1. The V gene end was trimmed by 0 bases and the J gene end by 6 bases; junction bases not matched to a gene: 4. This CDR3 region has 15 residues. The V gene's germline CDR1 is SGDLS and CDR2 YYNGEE. DNA for the CDR3: TGTGCCAGCAGCGTAGGACAGGGGGTAGGTCAGCCCCAGCATTTT. This codes for CASSVGQGVGQPQHF.

The rearrangement links TRBV30 to TRBJ2-6, with TRBD2 identical over 10 bases. The V gene's germline CDR1 is GTSNPN and CDR2 SVGIG (reference sequence). The CDR3 has 19 residues. The V and J ends lost 4 bases and 0 bases, in that order; junction bases with no gene match: 12. The CDR3 spells CAWNKRTGTSASGANVLTF. For the CDR3, the DNA is TGTGCCTGGAACAAACGGACAGGGACTAGCGCCTCTGGGGCCAACGTCCTGACTTTC.

V is TRBV7-6 and J is TRBJ1-6, with D possibly matching TRBD1 (6 bases). From germline, CDR1 is SGHVS and CDR2 FNYEAQ. The germline V and J ends were trimmed by 5 bases and 7 bases, with 18 bases remaining between them. The CDR3 is 16 residues long. CDR3 bases: TGTGCCAGCAGCATAAACCCGACAGGCCCCAATTCACCCCTCCACTTT. Its protein is CASSINPTGPNSPLHF.

The gene calls are TRBV27 and TRBJ2-5; possibly TRBD1 for D (6 bases). The germline V gene encodes CDR1 MNHEY and CDR2 SMNVEV (reference sequence). V dropped 2 bases and J dropped 3 bases, with 10 bases sitting between them. The CDR3 has 14 residues. The CDR3 region has the DNA TGTGCCAGCAGTTTACGCGCAGGGGAAGAGACCCAGTACTTC. Amino acids: CASSLRAGEETQYF.

The chain uses TRBV14 and TRBJ1-6; 7 bases fit TRBD1. The CDR3 length is 15 residues. V was clipped by 1 base and J by 8 bases; unmatched bases: 5. CDR1 and CDR2 from the germline V gene are SGHDN and FVKESK. The CDR3 bases are TGTGCCAGCAGCCAAGTGCCAGGGGGTCATTCACCCCTCCACTTT. Protein: CASSQVPGGHSPLHF.